Listed below are T cell receptor beta chains from one sample, sequenced in a study of T cell responses to AZD1222 COVID-19 vaccine. Data came from immunoSEQ multiplex PCR; TCRdb stores just in-frame clones and leaves some out. This table holds 130,000 to 150,000 clones, about 90% found once. The sequences come from peripheral blood, collected on day 0 of AZD1222 vaccination. These receptors were taken from an adult in good health. CDR3s include the opening cysteine and the closing phenylalanine or tryptophan. Each record gives: clone size, V gene, J gene, D gene, CDR3 DNA, CDR3 protein. D genes are given only for firm matches. Size is omitted from some rows. Given values are once, few, many or a class for expanded clones.

abundance: .; v_gene: TRBV6-2/TRBV6-3; j_gene: TRBJ1-1; d_gene: TRBD1; CDR3nt: TGTGCCAGCAGCTTCTCCCGACAGGGCACTGAAGCTTTCTTT; CDR3aa: CASSFSRQGTEAFF
abundance: .; v_gene: TRBV30; j_gene: TRBJ2-7; d_gene: .; CDR3nt: TGTGCCTGGAAACCCAATTGGGCCTACGAGCAGTACTTC; CDR3aa: CAWKPNWAYEQYF
abundance: .; v_gene: TRBV6-5; j_gene: TRBJ1-1; d_gene: .; CDR3nt: TGTGCCAGCAGTTATTCTGGGGGAGGTAGTGAAGCTTTCTTT; CDR3aa: CASSYSGGGSEAFF
abundance: .; v_gene: TRBV4-3; j_gene: TRBJ2-7; d_gene: TRBD2; CDR3nt: TGCGCCAGCAGCCAAGATACTAGCGGTATCTCCTACGAGCAGTACTTC; CDR3aa: CASSQDTSGISYEQYF
abundance: .; v_gene: TRBV7-9; j_gene: TRBJ2-2; d_gene: .; CDR3nt: TGTGCCAGCAGCACTGCACAGGTCTACGGGGAGCTGTTTTTT; CDR3aa: CASSTAQVYGELFF
abundance: .; v_gene: TRBV11-2; j_gene: TRBJ2-2; d_gene: .; CDR3nt: TGTGCCAGCAGCTTAGAACCATTAACCGGGGAGCTGTTTTTT; CDR3aa: CASSLEPLTGELFF
abundance: .; v_gene: TRBV7-2; j_gene: TRBJ2-1; d_gene: TRBD1; CDR3nt: TGTGCCAGCAGCCCTGTGGCAGGGGGCATGTATGAGCAGTTCTTC; CDR3aa: CASSPVAGGMYEQFF
abundance: .; v_gene: TRBV11-2; j_gene: TRBJ1-2; d_gene: .; CDR3nt: TGTGCCAGCAGCTCCCAAGGGAACTATGGCTACACCTTC; CDR3aa: CASSSQGNYGYTF
abundance: .; v_gene: TRBV7-6; j_gene: TRBJ2-1; d_gene: TRBD2; CDR3nt: TGTGCCAGCAGCCCCCTTATAGCGGGACGACGAAATGAGCAGTTCTTC; CDR3aa: CASSPLIAGRRNEQFF
abundance: .; v_gene: TRBV7-3; j_gene: TRBJ2-2; d_gene: TRBD1; CDR3nt: TGTGCCAGCAGCCCCGCCGGGACAGGGGGAACCGGGGAGCTGTTTTTT; CDR3aa: CASSPAGTGGTGELFF
abundance: .; v_gene: TRBV6-2/TRBV6-3; j_gene: TRBJ2-7; d_gene: TRBD2; CDR3nt: TGTGCCAGCAGTCAAATAGCGGGTTTGTCCTACGAGCAGTACTTC; CDR3aa: CASSQIAGLSYEQYF
abundance: .; v_gene: TRBV5-1; j_gene: TRBJ2-7; d_gene: .; CDR3nt: TGCGCCAGCAGCTCAGGCAGGGGGGTCGAGCAGTACTTC; CDR3aa: CASSSGRGVEQYF
abundance: .; v_gene: TRBV2; j_gene: TRBJ2-3; d_gene: TRBD1; CDR3nt: TGTGCCAGCACCGACAGGGGGAGCACAGATACGCAGTATTTT; CDR3aa: CASTDRGSTDTQYF
abundance: .; v_gene: TRBV10-3; j_gene: TRBJ1-2; d_gene: .; CDR3nt: TGTGCCATCAGTGACAGGGCTGGGTATGGCTACACCTTC; CDR3aa: CAISDRAGYGYTF
abundance: .; v_gene: TRBV6-4; j_gene: TRBJ1-6; d_gene: .; CDR3nt: TGTGCCAGCAAGCAGGGTCTTTGGGTAAATTCACCCCTCCACTTT; CDR3aa: CASKQGLWVNSPLHF
abundance: .; v_gene: TRBV27; j_gene: TRBJ2-3; d_gene: .; CDR3nt: TGTGCCAGCAGTCCACAGAGCGGGACAGATACGCAGTATTTT; CDR3aa: CASSPQSGTDTQYF
abundance: once; v_gene: TRBV12-3/TRBV12-4; j_gene: TRBJ2-5; d_gene: .; CDR3nt: TGTGCCAGCAGCTTCGGAGACCCGGGGACCCAGTACTTC; CDR3aa: CASSFGDPGTQYF
abundance: .; v_gene: TRBV11-3; j_gene: TRBJ2-3; d_gene: TRBD2; CDR3nt: TGTGCCAGCGCCTGGGGAAGCGGGAGGGCCGAAAGCACAGATACGCAGTATTTT; CDR3aa: CASAWGSGRAESTDTQYF
abundance: once; v_gene: TRBV7-8; j_gene: TRBJ2-7; d_gene: TRBD1; CDR3nt: TGTGCCAGCAGCCCCAGGGACAGCCTCTACGAGCAGTACTTC; CDR3aa: CASSPRDSLYEQYF
abundance: .; v_gene: TRBV4-3; j_gene: TRBJ2-3; d_gene: .; CDR3nt: TGCGCCAGCAGCCAAGAGTACCGGTCAATAGATACGCAGTATTTT; CDR3aa: CASSQEYRSIDTQYF
abundance: .; v_gene: TRBV3-1/TRBV3-2; j_gene: TRBJ2-1; d_gene: TRBD2; CDR3nt: TGTGCCAGCAGCCAAGAGGGGACTAGCGGGAGTTACAATGAGCAGTTCTTC; CDR3aa: CASSQEGTSGSYNEQFF
abundance: once; v_gene: TRBV6-6; j_gene: TRBJ2-6; d_gene: TRBD1; CDR3nt: TGTGCCAGCAGTCTCCGGGACAGACACTACTCTGGGGCCAACGTCCTGACTTTC; CDR3aa: CASSLRDRHYSGANVLTF
abundance: once; v_gene: TRBV6-2/TRBV6-3; j_gene: TRBJ2-3; d_gene: TRBD2; CDR3nt: TGTGCCAGCAGTTATTCCGACAGGTTAGCGGGAGGAGAGTATTTT; CDR3aa: CASSYSDRLAGGEYF
abundance: .; v_gene: TRBV10-2; j_gene: TRBJ2-7; d_gene: .; CDR3nt: TGCGCCAGCAGTGAGGACGAGACCTACGAGCAGTACTTC; CDR3aa: CASSEDETYEQYF
abundance: .; v_gene: TRBV28; j_gene: TRBJ1-2; d_gene: TRBD1; CDR3nt: TGTGCCAGCAGGCAGGGGGTCTATGGCTACACCTTC; CDR3aa: CASRQGVYGYTF
abundance: .; v_gene: TRBV21-1; j_gene: TRBJ1-2; d_gene: .; CDR3nt: TGTGCCAGCACCATATCTATCGGACAGGGGGGTTATGGCTACACCTTC; CDR3aa: CASTISIGQGGYGYTF
abundance: few; v_gene: TRBV19; j_gene: TRBJ2-2; d_gene: TRBD1; CDR3nt: TGTGCCAGTATCTCAGGGGGCGCCGCCGGGGAGCTGTTTTTT; CDR3aa: CASISGGAAGELFF
abundance: .; v_gene: TRBV6-2/TRBV6-3; j_gene: TRBJ2-2; d_gene: TRBD2; CDR3nt: TGTGCCAGCAGTGGGGGACTAGGATCGAACACCGGGGAGCTGTTTTTT; CDR3aa: CASSGGLGSNTGELFF
abundance: .; v_gene: TRBV25-1; j_gene: TRBJ2-5; d_gene: TRBD1; CDR3nt: TGTGCCAGCAGCAGACAGGGTCAAGAGACCCAGTACTTC; CDR3aa: CASSRQGQETQYF
abundance: .; v_gene: TRBV7-2; j_gene: TRBJ2-3; d_gene: TRBD1; CDR3nt: TGTGCCAGCAGTTGGGACAGGAGCACAGATACGCAGTATTTT; CDR3aa: CASSWDRSTDTQYF
abundance: once; v_gene: TRBV28; j_gene: TRBJ2-7; d_gene: .; CDR3nt: TGTGCCAACGGGATCTACGAGCAGTACTTC; CDR3aa: CANGIYEQYF
abundance: .; v_gene: TRBV28; j_gene: TRBJ1-1; d_gene: .; CDR3nt: TGTGCCAGCAGTGGGTCGGGGAACACTGAAGCTTTCTTT; CDR3aa: CASSGSGNTEAFF
abundance: .; v_gene: TRBV5-1; j_gene: TRBJ1-1; d_gene: .; CDR3nt: TGCGCCAGCAGCCCCAATGGACAGAGGAACACTGAAGCTTTCTTT; CDR3aa: CASSPNGQRNTEAFF
abundance: .; v_gene: TRBV28; j_gene: TRBJ1-5; d_gene: .; CDR3nt: TGTGCCAGCAGCCTTCGCCCAGGCCACCCGGGGCCCCAGCATTTT; CDR3aa: CASSLRPGHPGPQHF
abundance: .; v_gene: TRBV12-5; j_gene: TRBJ2-1; d_gene: TRBD2; CDR3nt: TGTGCTAGTGGTGAAGGGACTAGCGTTAACAATGAGCAGTTCTTC; CDR3aa: CASGEGTSVNNEQFF
abundance: .; v_gene: TRBV6-1; j_gene: TRBJ1-5; d_gene: .; CDR3nt: TGTGCCAGCAGTGAAATGTTCGGTCAGCCCCAGCATTTT; CDR3aa: CASSEMFGQPQHF
abundance: .; v_gene: TRBV9; j_gene: TRBJ2-1; d_gene: .; CDR3nt: TGTGCCAGCGGCACCCACCTCCGGCGCGAGCAGTTCTTC; CDR3aa: CASGTHLRREQFF
abundance: .; v_gene: TRBV19; j_gene: TRBJ1-5; d_gene: .; CDR3nt: TGTGCCAGTAGTTGGGGTTATAGCAATCAGCCCCAGCATTTT; CDR3aa: CASSWGYSNQPQHF
abundance: .; v_gene: TRBV5-1; j_gene: TRBJ1-2; d_gene: .; CDR3nt: TGCGCCAGCAGCTTCGGCCGGGGCTATGGCTACACCTTC; CDR3aa: CASSFGRGYGYTF
abundance: .; v_gene: TRBV2; j_gene: TRBJ2-7; d_gene: TRBD2; CDR3nt: TGTGCCAGCAAAGTAGCGGGACCTAGTTACGAGCAGTACTTC; CDR3aa: CASKVAGPSYEQYF
abundance: once; v_gene: TRBV6-6; j_gene: TRBJ1-5; d_gene: .; CDR3nt: TGTGCCAGCCGGGCGGGGAATCAGCCCCAGCATTTT; CDR3aa: CASRAGNQPQHF
abundance: .; v_gene: TRBV11-2; j_gene: TRBJ2-1; d_gene: .; CDR3nt: TGTGCCAGCAGCTTACACCCGGAGAGCTCCTACAATGAGCAGTTCTTC; CDR3aa: CASSLHPESSYNEQFF